This is a list of T cell receptor beta chains from one sample in a study of control samples from healthy donors and cancer patients. The table came from immunoSEQ multiplex PCR; TCRdb's copy has only in-frame clones and leaves some out. The sample carries about 150,000 clones, roughly 94% recorded once. The sample taken for sequencing was PBMCs. Receptors originate from a man in his sixties with colorectal cancer. CDR3s include the opening cysteine and the closing phenylalanine or tryptophan. A D gene is named only where the DNA matches it firmly. Expanded clones are given a class, and other clones once, few, many or no size at all.

TGTGCCAGCAGCCAAGCCGGTGCGACAGATACGCAGTATTTT | CASSQAGATDTQYF | TRBJ2-3 | . | TRBV3-1/TRBV3-2 | 14 | .
TGTGCCAGCAGCCAAGACACGTCTGGGGCCAACGTCCTGACTTTC | CASSQDTSGANVLTF | TRBJ2-6 | . | TRBV3-1/TRBV3-2 | 15 | .
TGTGCCAGCAGTGAAGGTATCTATGGCTACACCTTC | CASSEGIYGYTF | TRBJ1-2 | . | TRBV25-1 | 12 | once
TGTGCCAGCAGCTTAGAACCTAATGAAAAACTGTTTTTT | CASSLEPNEKLFF | TRBJ1-4 | . | TRBV7-9 | 13 | .
TGTGCCAGCAGCTTAGGGACAGGGGGCGATCAGCCCCAGCATTTT | CASSLGTGGDQPQHF | TRBJ1-5 | TRBD1 | TRBV7-9 | 15 | .
TGCGCCAGCGGGGCTAACCAAGAGACCCAGTACTTC | CASGANQETQYF | TRBJ2-5 | . | TRBV10-2 | 12 | .
TGTGCCAGCAGCGTAAGGGCGGGGAACACTGAAGCTTTCTTT | CASSVRAGNTEAFF | TRBJ1-1 | . | TRBV9 | 14 | .
TGTGCCAGTGCCATATCCGGGACAAGCAACTATGGCTACACCTTC | CASAISGTSNYGYTF | TRBJ1-2 | . | TRBV19 | 15 | .
TGTGCCAGCAGCCAAAGCCCCAACACCGGGGAGCTGTTTTTT | CASSQSPNTGELFF | TRBJ2-2 | . | TRBV3-1/TRBV3-2 | 14 | .
TGTGCCAGTAGTATGAAACCAGGGACATATGGCTACACCTTC | CASSMKPGTYGYTF | TRBJ1-2 | . | TRBV19 | 14 | many